The 17 T cell receptor beta chains in this list originate from one sample, sequenced in a study of T cell repertoires in cytomegalovirus infection (dated by TCRdb to between 2019 and 2020). Sequencer: Illumina HiSeq 1500. Starting from the raw public reads, TCRdb applied fastp trimming at Q25, assembled clones with MiXCR and retained in-frame beta chains. When rows share a CDR3 protein, they turn into one entry using the most common DNA and genes. This sample gives some 280,000 distinct CDR3 sequences in total; roughly 15% of them show up just once. The ten largest clonotypes hold 7% to 9.5% of the sample. Sequenced: PBMCs. These receptors were collected from a human donor in good health (CMV status not recorded). Some clones in this sample may be carry-over from other donors' samples.

The V gene is TRBV15, the J gene TRBJ2-7, with D perhaps assigned TRBD1 or TRBD2 (5 bases each). Trimming removed 1 base at V and 6 bases at J, with 16 bases between. Germline CDR1 and CDR2: LNHNV and YYDKDF (reference sequence). CDR3 size: 15 residues. The CDR3 here is CATSRGDRLNIEQYF. Here the CDR3 DNA reads TGTGCCACCAGCAGAGGGGACCGCCTCAACATCGAGCAGTACTTC. The variable domain in full, with the rest retrieved from reference TRBV15 and TRBJ2-7, is DAMVIQNPRYQVTQFGKPVTLSCSQTLNHNVMYWYQQKSSQAPKLLFHYYDKDFNNEADTPDNFQSRRPNTSFCFLDIRSPGLGDTAMYLCATSRGDRLNIEQYFGPGTRLTVT.

Ten or more counts support this clonotype. The chain uses TRBV7-2 and TRBJ2-1, with D possibly TRBD2 on 6 matching bases. The CDR3 totals 14 residues. Looked up from germline, CDR1 is SGHTA and CDR2 is FQGNSA. V lost 0 bases to trimming and J lost 5 bases, with 8 bases between them. In nucleotides, the CDR3 is TGTGCCAGCAGCTTAGCCTCGGGGGACAATGAGCAGTTCTTC. Amino acids: CASSLASGDNEQFF. The complete variable domain, with remaining parts taken from reference TRBV7-2 and TRBJ2-1, reads GAGVSQSPSNKVTEKGKDVELRCDPISGHTALYWYRQSLGQGLEFLIYFQGNSAPDKSGLPSDRFSAERTGGSVSTLTIQRTQQEDSAVYLCASSLASGDNEQFFGPGTRLTVL.

The gene calls are TRBV5-4 and TRBJ1-6; 9 nucleotides agree with TRBD1. CDR3 length: 15 residues. Germline V CDR1 and CDR2: SGHNT, YYREEE (reference sequence). V shed 4 bases, J shed 5 bases, and the junction held 4 bases outside the gene matches. The CDR3 DNA reads TGTGCCAGCAGCCCGACAGGGGGTAATAATTCACCCCTCCACTTT. Protein product: CASSPTGGNNSPLHF. Together with reference TRBV5-4 and TRBJ1-6, the CDR3 gives the full variable domain: ETGVTQSPTHLIKTRGQQVTLRCSSQSGHNTVSWYQQALGQGPQFIFQYYREEENGRGNFPPRFSGLQFPNYSSELNVNALELDDSALYLCASSPTGGNNSPLHFGNGTRLTVT.

This clonotype was counted ten times or more. The V gene is TRBV7-2, the J gene TRBJ1-6; D uncertain. Trimming pared 2 bases from V and 6 bases from J, leaving 14 bases between. This CDR3 has 16 amino acids. Germline-derived CDR1 and CDR2 are SGHTA and FQGNSA. The chain's CDR3 is CASSLMEGRPNSPLHF. The CDR3 DNA sequence: TGTGCCAGCAGCTTAATGGAGGGCAGGCCTAATTCACCCCTCCACTTT.

The rearrangement links TRBV7-9 to TRBJ1-1; D gene uncertain. The length of the CDR3 is 12 residues. The V end lost 6 bases, the J end lost 4 bases, and 9 bases lay between the germline ends. CDR1 SEHNR and CDR2 FQNEAQ come from the germline V gene (reference sequence). This CDR3 reads CASSRAPTEAFF. The DNA of the CDR3 is TGTGCCAGCAGTAGAGCGCCCACTGAAGCTTTCTTT.

The V call is TRBV9, the J call TRBJ2-1; no definite D call. Germline values: CDR1 SGDLS, CDR2 YYNGEE. V lost 0 bases to trimming and J lost 6 bases, with 10 bases between them. The CDR3 spans 14 residues. The CDR3 nucleotides are TGTGCCAGCAGCGTAGGAGTAGAAGGCAATGAGCAGTTCTTC. It translates to CASSVGVEGNEQFF.

By sample fraction, this clonotype is medium-sized (0.01 to 0.1%). The chain couples TRBV7-2 to TRBJ2-4, with 9 bases that match TRBD1. Trimming cost V 5 bases and J 2 bases; bases outside gene matches: 10. The CDR3 sequence is 17 residues long. CDR1 SGHTA and CDR2 FQGNSA come from the germline V gene. The CDR3, as DNA: TGTGCCAGCAGCCTCGGACAGGGGAGAAGAACCAAAAACATTCAGTACTTC. It translates to CASSLGQGRRTKNIQYF. The entire variable domain, with the rest obtained from reference TRBV7-2 and TRBJ2-4, is as follows: GAGVSQSPSNKVTEKGKDVELRCDPISGHTALYWYRQSLGQGLEFLIYFQGNSAPDKSGLPSDRFSAERTGGSVSTLTIQRTQQEDSAVYLCASSLGQGRRTKNIQYFGAGTRLSVL.

The genes are TRBV2 and TRBJ1-2; TRBD1 might be the D (5 bases). Germline V lookup: CDR1 SNHLY, CDR2 FYNNEI. V lost 1 base to trimming and J lost 3 bases, with 9 bases between them. The length of the CDR3 is 14 residues. Written as DNA, the CDR3 is TGTGCCAGCAGTGAAGTCGGGGGAGACTATGGCTACACCTTC. It yields the protein CASSEVGGDYGYTF.

This rearrangement joins TRBV2 to TRBJ2-7, with 8 bases that match TRBD1. The germline gives CDR1 SNHLY, CDR2 FYNNEI. The J segment lost 4 bases and the V segment lost 3 bases, leaving 11 bases of the junction unmatched. The CDR3 extends over 16 amino acids. DNA for the CDR3: TGTGCCAGCAGTGACCCTGGACAGGGCGGCGGGTACGAGCAGTACTTC. It translates to CASSDPGQGGGYEQYF.

This sequence joins TRBV20-1 and TRBJ2-2; 10 nucleotides align to TRBD1. V lost 1 base, J lost 7 bases, and 6 bases stayed unmatched. The CDR3 sequence is 15 residues long. Germline V gene lookup returns CDR1 DFQATT and CDR2 SNEGSKA (reference sequence). The CDR3 DNA sequence: TGCAGTGCTAGAGTTGGGACAGGGGTGATCGGGGAGCTGTTTTTT. It yields the protein CSARVGTGVIGELFF.

In this sample, this clonotype turned up many times. The chain combines TRBV11-3 with TRBJ2-1; D is undetermined. CDR1 and CDR2 (germline): SGHNT, YENEEA. The V end lost 7 bases, the J end lost 1 base, and 17 bases lay between the germline ends. The CDR3 runs 16 residues. The CDR3 protein is CASTSAEYGSYNEQFF. The CDR3 nucleotides read TGTGCCAGCACCTCCGCCGAGTATGGATCCTACAATGAGCAGTTCTTC. Using reference TRBV11-3 and TRBJ2-1 for the parts outside the CDR3, the full variable domain is EAGVVQSPRYKIIEKKQPVAFWCNPISGHNTLYWYLQNLGQGPELLIRYENEEAVDDSQLPKDRFSAERLKGVDSTLKIQPAELGDSAVYLCASTSAEYGSYNEQFFGPGTRLTVL.

This clonotype came up many times. V and J are TRBV7-2 and TRBJ2-4, with a tentative D call TRBD2 (6 bases). The CDR3 runs 14 residues. Trimming shortened V by 4 bases and J by 6 bases, and 13 bases separated the two germline ends. Germline CDR1 SGHTA, CDR2 FQGNSA. The CDR3 loop is CASSWGLGGNIQYF. The CDR3 DNA reads TGTGCCAGCAGCTGGGGACTGGGCGGAAACATTCAGTACTTC. The full variable domain, completed using reference TRBV7-2 and TRBJ2-4, is GAGVSQSPSNKVTEKGKDVELRCDPISGHTALYWYRQSLGQGLEFLIYFQGNSAPDKSGLPSDRFSAERTGGSVSTLTIQRTQQEDSAVYLCASSWGLGGNIQYFGAGTRLSVL.

This clonotype showed up just a few times. An end of the junction does not agree with germline; a read error may underlie this. The chain is built from TRBV20-1 and TRBJ2-7; tentative D call: TRBD2 (6 bases). CDR1 is DFQATT, CDR2 SNEGSKA, per germline (reference sequence). This CDR3 is 13 amino acids long. CDR3 amino acids: CSAREAGGYEQYF. Written as DNA, the CDR3 is TGCAGTGCTCGAGAGGCCGGGGGCTACGAGCAGTACTTC.

This clonotype was recorded at least ten times. Here the CDR3 reads CASSLAVDRAYGYTF. The CDR3 DNA reads as TGTGCCAGCAGCTTAGCGGTGGACAGGGCGTATGGCTACACCTTC. The chain couples TRBV7-2 to TRBJ1-2; the match to TRBD1 covers 8 bases. CDR1 is SGHTA and CDR2 is FQGNSA in the germline V gene. The J segment lost 5 bases and the V segment lost 0 bases, leaving 5 bases of the junction unmatched. CDR3 size: 15 residues.

This clonotype was seen at least ten times. The J gene is TRBJ1-1, the V gene TRBV7-2, with D possibly TRBD1 on 5 matching bases. Trimming took off 5 bases at V and 8 bases at J, with 12 bases between the two ends. In germline, CDR1 is SGHTA, CDR2 FQGNSA. The CDR3 totals 12 residues. CDR3 DNA sequence: TGTGCCAGCAGCACCGACCGGGGGGAAGCTTTCTTT. Residues: CASSTDRGEAFF.

This clonotype appeared a few times. The chain employs TRBV20-1 and TRBJ2-4; 11 bases match TRBD2. CDR1 is DFQATT and CDR2 is SNEGSKA in the germline V gene (reference sequence). J was trimmed by 3 bases and V by 4 bases; bases with no gene match: 2. The length of the CDR3 is 14 residues. The CDR3 DNA sequence: TGCAGTGCTATTCTAGCGGGAGGCAAAAACATTCAGTACTTC. This sequence encodes CSAILAGGKNIQYF.

The chain couples TRBV2 to TRBJ2-1; the D gene is possibly TRBD1 (5 bases). V lost 3 bases and J 9 bases, leaving 18 bases between the germline ends. Per germline, CDR1 SNHLY and CDR2 FYNNEI. The CDR3 length is 15 residues. CDR3 DNA: TGTGCCAGCAGTGACTCGACAGACGGTATCAGTGAGCAGTTCTTC. Its protein is CASSDSTDGISEQFF.